The present T cell receptor beta chain was sequenced within a study of shared clonotypes between healthy human individuals. Study observations and caveats: Estimated clonotype richness was generally higher in naive than memory subsets.

Method: immunoSEQ multiplex PCR; TCRdb's copy keeps in-frame clones and lacks some. Of about 2.1 million clones detected, 85% to 95% appear once; the ten largest clones hold 1.5% to 2%. The CDR3 loop spans 12 amino acids. Germline V lookup: CDR1 SQVTM, CDR2 ANQGSEA. V was shortened by 2 bases and J by 8 bases, with 12 bases between the two germline ends. CD8 cells classed as naive were CD45RO-negative and positively selected for CCR7, excluding terminally differentiated effector memory CD45RA+ cells. About this clone: Its antigen remains unidentified.

The chain employs TRBV29-1 and TRBJ1-2; perhaps TRBD1 as D (6 bases). The clonotype was recovered from a young man in good health. Some clones in this sample may be carry-over from other donors' samples. The sequencing input was naive CD8+ T cells from PBMCs. The CDR3 bases are TGCAGCGTTGAAACCGGGGGCGGCGGCTACACCTTC. This encodes CSVETGGGGYTF.